This T cell receptor (beta chain) was profiled in a study of type 1 regulatory T cells. Study-level information: This in vitro CD4 product, T-allo10, is enriched for Tr1 cells and alloantigen-specific.

This clonotype appeared once. Its antigen is undetermined. From the reads, TCRdb called clonotypes with MiXCR, one entry per CDR3 protein. The sample consists of more than 20,000 distinct CDR3 sequences, over 55% of them appearing once. Trimming took 1 base from V and 1 from J, leaving 9 bases between them. This CDR3 spans 14 amino acids. Germline V gene lookup returns CDR1 SGHRS and CDR2 YFSETQ. The clonotype originates from a human donor in good health. Input material: cultured T cells, either the whole culture or a sorted T cell fraction (not recorded which). Subset denoted: Tr1-enriched cell product generated in vitro against host alloantigens. The chain combines TRBV5-1 with TRBJ2-7; the D gene is possibly TRBD2 (6 bases). CDR3 protein: CASSLTSKSYEQYF. CDR3 DNA sequence: TGCGCCAGCAGCTTGACTAGCAAATCCTACGAGCAGTACTTC.